Listed below are T cell receptor beta chains from one sample, sequenced in a study of blood T cell repertoires in COVID-19. Data came from immunoSEQ multiplex PCR; TCRdb stores just in-frame clones and leaves some out. The data contain about 200,000 clones, roughly 90% of them singletons. The sequencing input was PBMCs or T cells enriched from blood (not recorded which). The receptors were sampled from a young woman who had recovered from COVID-19. CDR3s include the opening cysteine and the closing phenylalanine or tryptophan. D genes are given only for firm matches. A row's size may be missing; if present it is once, few, many or a size class.

clone_size: few
d_call: NA
j_call: TRBJ1-1
v_call: TRBV28
cdr3_aa: CASISGTLNTEAFF
cdr3_nt: TGTGCCAGCATCTCCGGGACATTGAACACTGAAGCTTTCTTT

clone_size: NA
d_call: NA
j_call: TRBJ1-1
v_call: TRBV5-1
cdr3_aa: CASSPRTALGTEAFF
cdr3_nt: TGCGCCAGCAGCCCGAGGACAGCCCTGGGCACTGAAGCTTTCTTT

clone_size: NA
d_call: NA
j_call: TRBJ1-2
v_call: TRBV19
cdr3_aa: CASSIQAGDDYGYTF
cdr3_nt: TGTGCCAGTAGTATTCAGGCAGGGGATGACTATGGCTACACCTTC

clone_size: NA
d_call: NA
j_call: TRBJ2-1
v_call: TRBV28
cdr3_aa: CASSTHGGGWNEQFF
cdr3_nt: TGTGCCAGCAGTACCCATGGCGGGGGCTGGAATGAGCAGTTCTTC

clone_size: few
d_call: TRBD1
j_call: TRBJ2-4
v_call: TRBV6-1
cdr3_aa: CASSELGTGASNSAKNIQYF
cdr3_nt: TGTGCCAGCAGTGAATTAGGGACAGGGGCGTCCAACTCGGCCAAAAACATTCAGTACTTC

clone_size: NA
d_call: TRBD2
j_call: TRBJ2-1
v_call: TRBV7-9
cdr3_aa: CASSSGTSGGEQFF
cdr3_nt: TGTGCCAGCAGCTCCGGGACTAGCGGGGGTGAGCAGTTCTTC

clone_size: NA
d_call: NA
j_call: TRBJ2-6
v_call: TRBV18
cdr3_aa: CASSPWTGSSGANVLTF
cdr3_nt: TGTGCCAGCTCACCATGGACTGGTAGCTCCGGGGCCAACGTCCTGACTTTC

clone_size: few
d_call: NA
j_call: TRBJ2-7
v_call: TRBV30
cdr3_aa: CAWSALSGWGSSLAIF
cdr3_nt: TGTGCCTGGAGTGCGCTCAGTGGATGGGGATCCTCCCTAGCTATCTTC

clone_size: NA
d_call: TRBD2
j_call: TRBJ2-1
v_call: TRBV11-2
cdr3_aa: CASRKISGGVGEQFF
cdr3_nt: TGTGCCAGCAGAAAAATTAGCGGGGGGGTCGGTGAGCAGTTCTTC

clone_size: NA
d_call: TRBD1
j_call: TRBJ2-3
v_call: TRBV7-9
cdr3_aa: CASSLGQGTDTQYF
cdr3_nt: TGTGCCAGCAGCTTAGGACAGGGTACAGATACGCAGTATTTT

clone_size: NA
d_call: NA
j_call: TRBJ2-5
v_call: TRBV28
cdr3_aa: CASSRRDALYQETQYF
cdr3_nt: TGTGCCAGCAGCCGGAGGGACGCCCTGTACCAAGAGACCCAGTACTTC

clone_size: NA
d_call: NA
j_call: TRBJ1-1
v_call: TRBV5-8
cdr3_aa: CASRPGRGSEAFF
cdr3_nt: TGTGCCAGCAGACCGGGTAGGGGCTCTGAAGCTTTCTTT

clone_size: few
d_call: NA
j_call: TRBJ1-6
v_call: TRBV11-2
cdr3_aa: CASSSGHRNSPLHF
cdr3_nt: TGTGCCAGCAGCTCGGGACACAGGAATTCACCCCTCCACTTT

clone_size: NA
d_call: NA
j_call: TRBJ2-7
v_call: TRBV11-2
cdr3_aa: CASSLGIGAVFYEQYF
cdr3_nt: TGTGCCAGCAGCTTAGGGATTGGGGCTGTTTTCTACGAGCAGTACTTC

clone_size: NA
d_call: NA
j_call: TRBJ1-6
v_call: TRBV1
cdr3_aa: CTSRSPQWADNNSPLHF
cdr3_nt: TGCACCAGCAGGAGTCCTCAGTGGGCGGACAATAATTCACCCCTCCACTTT

clone_size: NA
d_call: NA
j_call: TRBJ1-5
v_call: TRBV19
cdr3_aa: CASSMGGNNQPQHF
cdr3_nt: TGTGCCAGTAGTATGGGGGGAAACAATCAGCCCCAGCATTTT

clone_size: NA
d_call: TRBD1
j_call: TRBJ2-1
v_call: TRBV2
cdr3_aa: CASSRPGQGRNEQFF
cdr3_nt: TGTGCCAGCAGTAGACCGGGACAGGGTCGCAATGAGCAGTTCTTC

clone_size: NA
d_call: TRBD2
j_call: TRBJ2-7
v_call: TRBV28
cdr3_aa: CASIKQGGSYEQYF
cdr3_nt: TGTGCCAGCATCAAGCAGGGAGGGTCCTACGAGCAGTACTTC

clone_size: NA
d_call: NA
j_call: TRBJ1-2
v_call: TRBV7-9
cdr3_aa: CASSLSVGEANYGYTF
cdr3_nt: TGTGCCAGCAGCTTATCGGTAGGGGAAGCTAACTATGGCTACACCTTC

clone_size: NA
d_call: NA
j_call: TRBJ1-5
v_call: TRBV7-6
cdr3_aa: CASSPQPGLNQPQHF
cdr3_nt: TGTGCCAGCAGCCCGCAACCGGGTCTCAATCAGCCCCAGCATTTT

clone_size: once
d_call: TRBD1
j_call: TRBJ1-2
v_call: TRBV5-1
cdr3_aa: CASSLFPGQTINNYGYTF
cdr3_nt: TGCGCCAGCAGCCTATTTCCGGGACAGACAATAAATAACTATGGCTACACCTTC

clone_size: NA
d_call: TRBD1
j_call: TRBJ1-1
v_call: TRBV4-2
cdr3_aa: CASSQGLLTRQGEAFF
cdr3_nt: TGTGCCAGCAGCCAAGGTCTCCTAACGAGACAGGGAGAAGCTTTCTTT

clone_size: NA
d_call: NA
j_call: TRBJ1-1
v_call: TRBV15
cdr3_aa: CATSRVEAPEAFF
cdr3_nt: TGTGCCACCAGCAGAGTAGAGGCCCCTGAAGCTTTCTTT

clone_size: NA
d_call: NA
j_call: TRBJ2-5
v_call: TRBV27
cdr3_aa: CASSLSPESWTQYF
cdr3_nt: TGTGCCAGCAGTTTATCGCCGGAGTCTTGGACCCAGTACTTC

clone_size: NA
d_call: NA
j_call: TRBJ1-4
v_call: TRBV2
cdr3_aa: CASSRTALEELFF
cdr3_nt: TGTGCCAGCAGTCGGACAGCGTTAGAGGAACTGTTTTTT

clone_size: NA
d_call: NA
j_call: TRBJ2-3
v_call: TRBV19
cdr3_aa: CASSIRTTTQAGTQYF
cdr3_nt: TGTGCCAGTAGTATTAGGACTACGACTCAAGCTGGTACGCAGTATTTT

clone_size: NA
d_call: NA
j_call: TRBJ1-3
v_call: TRBV20-1
cdr3_aa: CSAIDSLVRNTIYF
cdr3_nt: TGCAGTGCTATTGACAGCCTCGTGAGGAACACCATATATTTT

clone_size: NA
d_call: NA
j_call: TRBJ2-1
v_call: TRBV28
cdr3_aa: CASSARTSGDGYNEQFF
cdr3_nt: TGTGCCAGCAGTGCCCGAACTTCAGGGGATGGGTACAATGAGCAGTTCTTC

clone_size: NA
d_call: NA
j_call: TRBJ2-7
v_call: TRBV28
cdr3_aa: CASSDRPYYEQYF
cdr3_nt: TGTGCCAGCAGCGACAGGCCCTACTACGAGCAGTACTTC

clone_size: NA
d_call: TRBD1
j_call: TRBJ2-7
v_call: TRBV7-9
cdr3_aa: CASSLLTGTGGHEQYF
cdr3_nt: TGTGCCAGCAGCTTACTAACAGGGACAGGGGGCCACGAGCAGTACTTC

clone_size: NA
d_call: TRBD2
j_call: TRBJ2-3
v_call: TRBV5-4
cdr3_aa: CASSLVEKLAGATDTQYF
cdr3_nt: TGTGCCAGCAGCTTGGTGGAGAAACTAGCGGGGGCAACAGATACGCAGTATTTT

clone_size: NA
d_call: NA
j_call: TRBJ1-6
v_call: TRBV9
cdr3_aa: CASRGEGVSPLHF
cdr3_nt: TGTGCCAGCAGGGGGGAGGGAGTTTCACCCCTCCACTTT

clone_size: NA
d_call: TRBD1
j_call: TRBJ2-7
v_call: TRBV20-1
cdr3_aa: CSASMLAGTGLFEQYF
cdr3_nt: TGCAGTGCTAGTATGTTGGCCGGGACAGGGCTCTTCGAGCAGTACTTC

clone_size: NA
d_call: NA
j_call: TRBJ1-3
v_call: TRBV5-1
cdr3_aa: CASSQDPGAGNTIYF
cdr3_nt: TGCGCCAGCAGCCAGGACCCAGGGGCTGGAAACACCATATATTTT

clone_size: NA
d_call: TRBD1
j_call: TRBJ2-5
v_call: TRBV7-9
cdr3_aa: CASSLSGQGKETQYF
cdr3_nt: TGTGCCAGCAGCTTATCTGGACAGGGAAAAGAGACCCAGTACTTC

clone_size: NA
d_call: NA
j_call: TRBJ1-6
v_call: TRBV27
cdr3_aa: CASSLMPGVGSPLHF
cdr3_nt: TGTGCCAGCAGTTTGATGCCGGGGGTGGGTTCACCCCTCCACTTT

clone_size: medium-sized
d_call: NA
j_call: TRBJ1-4
v_call: TRBV5-8
cdr3_aa: CASSWSSTNEKLFF
cdr3_nt: TGTGCCAGCAGCTGGAGCTCGACTAATGAAAAACTGTTTTTT

clone_size: NA
d_call: NA
j_call: TRBJ1-2
v_call: TRBV5-4
cdr3_aa: CASRAGVGNYGYTF
cdr3_nt: TGTGCCAGCAGGGCAGGGGTGGGTAACTATGGCTACACCTTC

clone_size: NA
d_call: NA
j_call: TRBJ1-1
v_call: TRBV27
cdr3_aa: CASSFRTANTEAFF
cdr3_nt: TGTGCCAGCAGTTTTAGGACAGCGAACACTGAAGCTTTCTTT

clone_size: NA
d_call: TRBD1
j_call: TRBJ1-6
v_call: TRBV7-9
cdr3_aa: CASTTGDRTSPLHF
cdr3_nt: TGTGCCAGCACGACCGGGGACAGAACTTCACCCCTCCACTTT

clone_size: NA
d_call: NA
j_call: TRBJ1-2
v_call: TRBV5-6
cdr3_aa: CASSPLGLRGFHGYTF
cdr3_nt: TGTGCCAGCAGCCCCCTAGGTTTACGGGGTTTTCATGGCTACACCTTC

clone_size: NA
d_call: NA
j_call: TRBJ1-1
v_call: TRBV27
cdr3_aa: CASSLTRVRHTEAFF
cdr3_nt: TGTGCCAGCAGTTTAACGCGGGTCCGACACACTGAAGCTTTCTTT

clone_size: NA
d_call: NA
j_call: TRBJ2-7
v_call: TRBV10-3
cdr3_aa: CAISEGPPYEQYF
cdr3_nt: TGTGCCATCAGTGAGGGGCCCCCCTACGAGCAGTACTTC

clone_size: NA
d_call: TRBD1
j_call: TRBJ2-5
v_call: TRBV7-2
cdr3_aa: CASSLALLRTGGQTQYF
cdr3_nt: TGTGCCAGCAGCTTAGCGCTTCTTCGGACAGGGGGACAGACCCAGTACTTC

clone_size: NA
d_call: NA
j_call: TRBJ1-2
v_call: TRBV4-2
cdr3_aa: CASSQVGPEGYTF
cdr3_nt: TGTGCCAGCAGCCAAGTCGGTCCGGAGGGCTACACCTTC